This T cell receptor beta chain was observed in a study of graft-versus-host responses after intestinal transplantation (dated by TCRdb to about 2021). Context from the whole study: Recipients received multivisceral, liver-intestinal, or isolated intestinal transplants. Rather than being sequenced by the commercial service, samples from a few later patients were sequenced in-house on an Illumina MiSeq and processed with MiXCR. Donor T cell macrochimerism was defined as a peak of at least 4% donor T cells among recipient peripheral blood mononuclear cells. Anti-thymocyte globulin induction was given to all recipients, followed by maintenance tacrolimus and steroids for approximately three years. Graft-versus-host and host-versus-graft alloreactive T cell clones were tracked in the graft, circulation and bone marrow after intestinal transplantation using bulk TCR-beta CDR3 sequencing. To identify alloreactive clones, pre-transplant mixed lymphocyte reaction products were sequenced and then compared with unstimulated pre-transplant donor and recipient T cells. A cohort of 24 intestinal transplant recipients, including one retransplant, was enrolled, and a few patients lacking pretransplant specimens were excluded.

The receptor library was made with the immunoSEQ multiplex PCR assay. For most patients, genomic DNA was isolated with the Qiagen DNeasy Blood and Tissue Kit and shipped frozen to Adaptive Biotechnologies for TCR sequencing. For most patients, high-throughput TCR-beta CDR3 sequencing of genomic DNA was performed by Adaptive Biotechnologies. Under the source paper's analysis protocol: Adaptive's ImmunoSEQ software supplied the TCR sequencing data for more than 15 patients, while MiXCR and VDJtools were used to process a few other patients. To correct CD4 versus CD8 sorting errors, sequences present in both subsets at a frequency ratio below 5:1 were removed. CDR3 nucleotide sequences shared by donor and recipient were removed because the origin of these sequences could not be assigned. At least 2-fold expansion over unstimulated cells and a minimum CFSE-low frequency of 0.002% (template counts) or 0.001% (read counts) were required for clones to be classified as alloreactive. Clones were considered mappable if detected in sequenced pre-transplant spleen, lymph node, or MLR CFSE-low populations of the donor or recipient. Cumulative frequency of alloreactive clones was calculated as a percentage of all sequences weighted by copy number. What TCRdb holds here is the immuneACCESS table cut down to in-frame rearrangements. Part of the clones is not present; checked against another copy, under half of the missing clones reflect an unresolved V gene, and the others are unexplained. D and trimming come from the DNA, and the V and J calls and clone size come from that table. The sample has fewer than 55,000 clones on record, approximately 95% of them singletons. The ten largest clonotypes hold under 0.25% of the sample.

What the study reported, not specific to this receptor: Early after transplant, peak levels of circulating GvH clones were found to be associated with declines in HvG clones. The relatively low number and heterogeneity of intestinal transplant patients limited the conclusions. High GvH to HvG T cell clonal ratios were observed in the allografts of patients with donor T cell macrochimerism. GvH clones turned up in recipient bone marrow, with some appearing earlier in ileal mucosa or blood, a pattern consistent with an intestinal mucosal origin.

Interpreted using the paper, the time point label stands for: cells obtained before transplantation from donor or recipient. CD3+CD4+ and CD3+CD8+ populations were FACS-sorted from unstimulated pre-transplant donor and recipient cells taken from spleen or lymph nodes. As for this clone: The target of this receptor is not known. No base quality information exists; no much larger clone differs at one position.

This sequence originates from a human donor who was the organ donor for an intestinal transplant. This material consisted of unstimulated CD8+ T cells sorted from spleen or lymph node cells, taken before transplant.

The sequenced DNA is TGTGCCAGCACTTCGGGCCATGAGCAGTTCTTC. Protein translation: CASTSGHEQFF. Recombination joined TRBV6-5 with TRBJ2-1; the D gene is unclear. CDR1 and CDR2, looked up from the germline V gene, are MNHEY and SVGAGI. V is clipped by 7 bases and J by 8 bases, and the sequence between their germline boundaries is 9 bases long. From cysteine to phenylalanine, the CDR3 is 11 amino acids long. The retained sequence is limited to the CDR3, 33 bases, with the frame set at the first base.